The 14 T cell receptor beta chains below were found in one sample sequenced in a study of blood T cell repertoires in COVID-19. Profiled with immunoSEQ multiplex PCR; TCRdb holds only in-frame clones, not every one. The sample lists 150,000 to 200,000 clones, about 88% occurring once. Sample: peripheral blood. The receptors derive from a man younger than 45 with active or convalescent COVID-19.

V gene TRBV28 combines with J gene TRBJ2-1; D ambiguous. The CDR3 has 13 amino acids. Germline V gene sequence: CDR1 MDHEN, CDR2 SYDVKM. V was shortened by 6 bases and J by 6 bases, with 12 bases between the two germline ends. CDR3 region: CASSQQVTNEQFF. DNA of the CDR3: TGTGCCAGCAGCCAGCAGGTAACCAATGAGCAGTTCTTC.

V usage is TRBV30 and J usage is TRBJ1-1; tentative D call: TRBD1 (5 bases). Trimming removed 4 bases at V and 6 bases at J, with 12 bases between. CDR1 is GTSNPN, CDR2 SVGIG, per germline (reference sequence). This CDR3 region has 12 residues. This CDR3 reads CAWTGIGAEAFF. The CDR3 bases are TGTGCCTGGACAGGGATAGGGGCTGAAGCTTTCTTT.

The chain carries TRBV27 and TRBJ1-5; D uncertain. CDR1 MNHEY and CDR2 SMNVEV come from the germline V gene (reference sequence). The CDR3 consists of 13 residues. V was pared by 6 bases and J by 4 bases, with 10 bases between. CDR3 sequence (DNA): TGTGCCAGCAGCCCGACGAGGAATCAGCCCCAGCATTTT. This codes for CASSPTRNQPQHF.

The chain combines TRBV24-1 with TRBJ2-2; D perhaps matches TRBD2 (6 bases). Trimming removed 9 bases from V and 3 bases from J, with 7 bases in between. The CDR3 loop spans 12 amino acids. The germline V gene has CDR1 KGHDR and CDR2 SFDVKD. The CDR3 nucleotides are TGTGCCACCGGGACTGACACCGGGGAGCTGTTTTTT. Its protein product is CATGTDTGELFF.

CDR3 DNA: TGTGCCAGCAGTGACTCGGAGGCAGGGGCTAACTATGGCTACACCTTC. Amino acid sequence: CASSDSEAGANYGYTF. V usage is TRBV6-4 and J usage is TRBJ1-2; D is perhaps TRBD1 (6 bases). The CDR3 has 16 amino acids. Germline CDR1 and CDR2: MRHNA and SNTAGT. Trimming left V 0 bases short and J 0 bases short, with 11 bases between.

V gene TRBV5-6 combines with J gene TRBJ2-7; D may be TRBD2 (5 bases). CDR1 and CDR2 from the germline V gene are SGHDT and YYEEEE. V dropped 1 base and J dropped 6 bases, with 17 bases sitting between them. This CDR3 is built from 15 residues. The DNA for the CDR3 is TGTGCCAGCAGCTTGTCGGGGTCCCCCTCCGGCGAGCAGTACGTC. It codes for CASSLSGSPSGEQYV.

The CDR3: CAWSRTGGPQHF. DNA for the CDR3: TGTGCCTGGAGTAGGACAGGGGGTCCCCAGCATTTT. The chain uses TRBV30 and TRBJ1-5, with TRBD1 matching over 10 bases. The V and J ends lost 2 bases and 10 bases, in that order; junction bases with no gene match: 2. The CDR3 is 12 residues long. From germline, CDR1 is GTSNPN and CDR2 SVGIG (reference sequence).

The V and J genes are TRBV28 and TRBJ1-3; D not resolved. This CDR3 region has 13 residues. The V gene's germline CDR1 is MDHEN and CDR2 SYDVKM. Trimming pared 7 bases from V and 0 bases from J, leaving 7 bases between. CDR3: CASKLDSGNTIYF. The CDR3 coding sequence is TGTGCCAGCAAGCTCGACTCTGGAAACACCATATATTTT.

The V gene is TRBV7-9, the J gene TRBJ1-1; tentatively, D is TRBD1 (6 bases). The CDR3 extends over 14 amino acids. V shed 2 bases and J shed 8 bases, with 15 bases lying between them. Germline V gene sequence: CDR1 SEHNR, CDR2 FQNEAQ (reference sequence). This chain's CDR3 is CASSLRSGGDEAFF. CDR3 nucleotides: TGTGCCAGCAGCTTACGGTCGGGGGGCGACGAAGCTTTCTTT.

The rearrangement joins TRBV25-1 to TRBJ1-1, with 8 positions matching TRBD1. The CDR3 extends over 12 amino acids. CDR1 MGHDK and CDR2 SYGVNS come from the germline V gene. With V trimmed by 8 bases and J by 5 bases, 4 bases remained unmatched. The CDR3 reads CASLDRGTEAFF. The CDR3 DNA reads TGTGCCAGCCTCGACAGGGGTACTGAAGCTTTCTTT.

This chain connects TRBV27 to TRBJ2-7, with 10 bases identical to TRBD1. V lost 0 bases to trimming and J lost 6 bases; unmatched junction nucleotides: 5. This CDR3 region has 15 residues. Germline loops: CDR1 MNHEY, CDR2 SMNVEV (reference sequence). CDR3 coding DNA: TGTGCCAGCAGTTTATCTGGGACAGGGGCGACCGAGCAGTACTTC. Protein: CASSLSGTGATEQYF.

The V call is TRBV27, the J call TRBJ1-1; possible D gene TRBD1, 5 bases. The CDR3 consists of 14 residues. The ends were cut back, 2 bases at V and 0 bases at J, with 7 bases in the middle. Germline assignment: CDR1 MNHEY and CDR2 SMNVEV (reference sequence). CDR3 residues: CASSLVGVNTEAFF. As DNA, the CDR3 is TGTGCCAGCAGTTTAGTAGGGGTGAACACTGAAGCTTTCTTT.

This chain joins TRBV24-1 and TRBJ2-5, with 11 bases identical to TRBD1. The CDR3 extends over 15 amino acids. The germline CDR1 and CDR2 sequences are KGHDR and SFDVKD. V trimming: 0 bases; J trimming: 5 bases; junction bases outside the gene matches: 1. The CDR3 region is CATSDLGTGGETQYF. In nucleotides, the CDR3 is TGTGCCACCAGTGATTTGGGGACAGGGGGGGAGACCCAGTACTTC.

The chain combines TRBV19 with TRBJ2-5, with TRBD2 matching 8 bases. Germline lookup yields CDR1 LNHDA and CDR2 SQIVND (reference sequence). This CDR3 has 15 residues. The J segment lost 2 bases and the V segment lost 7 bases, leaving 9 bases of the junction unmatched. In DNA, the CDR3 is TGTGCCAGTAAAACGGGGGGGGCGAAGCAAGAGACCCAGTACTTC. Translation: CASKTGGAKQETQYF.